This TCR beta chain was observed in a study of T cell responses to AZD1222 COVID-19 vaccine. Turning to the study itself: Pooling was applied to second doses at about 4 or about 12 weeks. Notes on the study in general: Donors in the cohort were predominantly white British and more often female, and clonal diversity was possibly underestimated. Just a handful of AZD1222 recipients were seropositive at baseline.

Concerning this clone: Its specificity is not known.

Trimming cost V 7 bases and J 8 bases, with 20 bases left between them. CDR1 and CDR2 (germline): GTSNPN, SVGIG (reference sequence). The CDR3 loop spans 13 amino acids. Profiled with immunoSEQ multiplex PCR; TCRdb holds only in-frame clones, not every one. This table has around 180,000 clones, 90% appearing once. This specimen was peripheral blood, taken on day 0 of AZD1222 vaccination. This clonotype was sampled from an adult in good health. The gene calls are TRBV30 and TRBJ1-2; D is undetermined. CDR3 nucleotide sequence: TGTGCCTTTCAAGCAGTAGGAGCAGAGGGCTACACCTTC. Its protein product is CAFQAVGAEGYTF. The full variable domain, its missing parts supplied by reference TRBV30 and TRBJ1-2, is SQTIHQWPATLVQPVGSPLSLECTVEGTSNPNLYWYRQAAGRGLQLLFYSVGIGQISSEVPQNLSASRPQDRQFILSSKKLLLSDSGFYLCAFQAVGAEGYTFGSGTRLTVV.